This TCR beta chain was captured in a study of T-cell reconstitution after alpha-beta-depleted transplantation in children. Trimming left V 5 bases short and J 8 bases short, with 10 bases between. The CDR3 consists of 12 residues. Preparation of the TCRbeta library was carried out with unique molecular identifiers. A single record per CDR3 protein comes from TCRdb applying MiXCR to the PCR reads. The table shows a few hundred thousand distinct CDR3 sequences, with approximately 16% occurring only once. The TCR originated in a human donor who donated a stem cell graft to a child with acute lymphoblastic leukemia. V gene TRBV12-3 or TRBV12-4 combines with J gene TRBJ2-1; D unresolved. Sequencing was performed on PBMCs from the stem cell graft donor, taken from the stem cell graft. CDR3 residues: CASSPSGHEQFF. CDR3 sequence (DNA): TGTGCCAGCAGTCCCAGTGGGCATGAGCAGTTCTTC.